This T cell receptor beta chain was obtained from a study of Ad26.COV2.S vaccination and SARS-CoV-2 variants. Findings and caveats of the study: Among vaccine recipients, spike-specific TCR breadth exceeded that of placebo recipients. The TCR breadth and depth analyses may have produced an underestimate of total T cell responses. Substantial response breadth was reportedly seen for spike-specific CD8+ and CD4+ T cells after vaccination. Researchers reported similar non-spike TCR breadth in vaccine and placebo recipients.

About this clone: What it binds is unknown.

The CDR3 runs 13 residues. V lost 1 base and J lost 8, with 11 bases in between. Germline V gene data show CDR1 as LGHDT and CDR2 as YNNKEL (reference sequence). The protocol was immunoSEQ multiplex PCR, while the TCRdb copy is restricted to in-frame clones and leaves out a portion. The table records about 180,000 clones, roughly 87% of them present only once. The rearrangement uses TRBV3-1 (or the pseudogene TRBV3-2) and TRBJ1-2; no clear D gene. The sequencing used peripheral blood, collected after recovery from COVID-19. The origin of this receptor is a human donor who had recovered from COVID-19. CDR3 bases: TGTGCCAGCAGCCAAGGAAGCCGGGGAGGCTACACCTTC. Protein sequence: CASSQGSRGGYTF.